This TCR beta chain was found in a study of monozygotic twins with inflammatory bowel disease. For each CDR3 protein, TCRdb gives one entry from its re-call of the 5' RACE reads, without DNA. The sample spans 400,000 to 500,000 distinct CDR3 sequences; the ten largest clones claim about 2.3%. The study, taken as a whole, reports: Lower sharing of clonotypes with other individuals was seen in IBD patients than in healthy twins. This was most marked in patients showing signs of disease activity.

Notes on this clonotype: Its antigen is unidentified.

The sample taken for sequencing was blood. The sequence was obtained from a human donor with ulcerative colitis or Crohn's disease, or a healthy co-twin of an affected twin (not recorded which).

CDR3 amino acids: CAISEGVASTDTQYF. This chain connects TRBV10-3 to TRBJ2-3. Germline loops: CDR1 ENHRY, CDR2 SYGVKD. The CDR3 consists of 15 residues.